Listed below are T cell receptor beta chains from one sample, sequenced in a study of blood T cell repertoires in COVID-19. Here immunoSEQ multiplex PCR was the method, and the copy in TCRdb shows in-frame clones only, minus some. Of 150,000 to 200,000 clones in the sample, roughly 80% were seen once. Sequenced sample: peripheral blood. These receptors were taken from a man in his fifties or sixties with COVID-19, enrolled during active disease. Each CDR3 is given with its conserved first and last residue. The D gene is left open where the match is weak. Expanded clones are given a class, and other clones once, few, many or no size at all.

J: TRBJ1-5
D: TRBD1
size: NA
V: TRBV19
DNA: TGTGCCAGCCAAAGGGGGGGACAGGGGTCCCCTCAGCCCCAGCATTTT
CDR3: CASQRGGQGSPQPQHF

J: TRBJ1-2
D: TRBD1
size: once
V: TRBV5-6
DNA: TGTGCCAGCAGTTGGGACAGGGGGTTATATGGCTACACCTTC
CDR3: CASSWDRGLYGYTF

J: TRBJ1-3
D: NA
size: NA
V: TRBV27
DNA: TGTGCCAGCAGCTCCAGGATCCCCTCTGGAAACACCATATATTTT
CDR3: CASSSRIPSGNTIYF

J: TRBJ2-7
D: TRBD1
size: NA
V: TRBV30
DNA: TGTGCCTGGAGTGTACCAGGGGGCCCGTACTTC
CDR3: CAWSVPGGPYF

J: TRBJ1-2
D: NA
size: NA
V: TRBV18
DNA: TGTGCCAGCTCACCAGGCGGGTCCTTTGGCTACACCTTC
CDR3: CASSPGGSFGYTF

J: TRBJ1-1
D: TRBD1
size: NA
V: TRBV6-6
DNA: TGTGCCAGCACCAGACAGGGGTTTGCTGAAGCTTTCTTT
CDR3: CASTRQGFAEAFF

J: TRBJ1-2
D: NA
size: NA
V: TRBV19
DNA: TGTGCCAGTAGTATATCCCCGGGGGGCGGCTATGGCTACACCTTC
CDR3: CASSISPGGGYGYTF

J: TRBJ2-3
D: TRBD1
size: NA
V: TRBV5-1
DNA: TGCGCCAGCAGCTTGGGGACAGGGGAAAAGGCTACGCAGTATTTT
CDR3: CASSLGTGEKATQYF

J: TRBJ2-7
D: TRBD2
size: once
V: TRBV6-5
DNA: TGTGCCAGCAGTCGTCTAGCGGGAGATCACGAGCAGTACTTC
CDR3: CASSRLAGDHEQYF

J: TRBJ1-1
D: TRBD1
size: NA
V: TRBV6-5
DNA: TGTGCCAGCACCCCGGACAGGGGCGACACTGAAGCTTTCTTT
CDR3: CASTPDRGDTEAFF

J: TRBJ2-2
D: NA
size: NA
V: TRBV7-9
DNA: TGTGCCAGCAGCCAAACGTGGGCAGAAACCGGGGAGCTGTTTTTT
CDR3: CASSQTWAETGELFF

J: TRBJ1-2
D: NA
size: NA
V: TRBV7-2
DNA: TGTGCCAGCAACAAACTTTCAGTACGAGGTGGCTACACCTTC
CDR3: CASNKLSVRGGYTF

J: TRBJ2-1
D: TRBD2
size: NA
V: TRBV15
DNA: TGTGCCACCAGCAGCTACCTATCGGACGGTAAGAGCGGGAGTAATGAGCAGTTCTTC
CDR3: CATSSYLSDGKSGSNEQFF

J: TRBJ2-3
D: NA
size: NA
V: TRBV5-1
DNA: TGCGCCAGCAGTTTAGGGGGCACAGATACGCAGTATTTT
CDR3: CASSLGGTDTQYF

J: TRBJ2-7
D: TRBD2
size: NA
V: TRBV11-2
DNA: TGTGCCAGCAGCCCAGGGACTAGCGGGAGCTACGAGCAGTACTTC
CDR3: CASSPGTSGSYEQYF

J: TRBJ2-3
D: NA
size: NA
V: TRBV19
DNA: TGTGCCAGTAGTATCGGGGTCCGGTACACAGATACGCAGTATTTT
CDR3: CASSIGVRYTDTQYF

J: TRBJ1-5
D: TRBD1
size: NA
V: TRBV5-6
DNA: TGTGCCAGCAGCTTGGGGAATTACAGGGGGAATCAGCCCCAGCATTTT
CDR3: CASSLGNYRGNQPQHF

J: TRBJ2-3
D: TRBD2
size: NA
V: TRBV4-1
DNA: TGCGCCAGCAGCCAAGACCCTGGGCTAGCGGCACGCACAGATACGCAGTATTTT
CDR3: CASSQDPGLAARTDTQYF

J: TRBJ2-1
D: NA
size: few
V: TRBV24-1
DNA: TGTGCCACCAGTGACCCGCCCCCCCAGAATGAGCAGTTCTTC
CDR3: CATSDPPPQNEQFF

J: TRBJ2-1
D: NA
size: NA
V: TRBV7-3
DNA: TGTGCCAGCAGCTTAGGCCTCTACAATGAGCAGTTCTTC
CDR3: CASSLGLYNEQFF

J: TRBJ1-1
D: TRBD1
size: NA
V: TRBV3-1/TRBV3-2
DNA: TGTGCCAGCAGACACGCGGGACAGAACGCTGAAGCTTTCTTT
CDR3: CASRHAGQNAEAFF

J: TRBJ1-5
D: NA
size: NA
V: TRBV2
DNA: TGTGCCAGCAGTTCATCCCTCCGGGGCAATCAGCCCCAGCATTTT
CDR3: CASSSSLRGNQPQHF

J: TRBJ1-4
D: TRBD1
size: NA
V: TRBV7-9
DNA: TGTGCCAGCAGCCCCTGGGACAGACTTAATGAAAAACTGTTTTTT
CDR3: CASSPWDRLNEKLFF

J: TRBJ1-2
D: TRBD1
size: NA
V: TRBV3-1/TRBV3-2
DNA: TGTGCCAGCAGCCGAAAACTTACTCCCCGGGACAGGACGCGGGGCTACACCTTC
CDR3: CASSRKLTPRDRTRGYTF

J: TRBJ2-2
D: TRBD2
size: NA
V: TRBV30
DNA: TGTGCCTGGGCCCCCCTAGCGGGAGCAACCAGGGGGGAGCTGTTTTTT
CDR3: CAWAPLAGATRGELFF

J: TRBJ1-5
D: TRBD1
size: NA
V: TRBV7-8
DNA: TGTGCCAGCAGCGAACAGGGGAGGTATAGCAATCAGCCCCAGCATTTT
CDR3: CASSEQGRYSNQPQHF

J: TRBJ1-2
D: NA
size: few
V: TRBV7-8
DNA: TGTGCCAGCAGCCGCCTTTCAGGTGGGGGCTACACCTTC
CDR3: CASSRLSGGGYTF

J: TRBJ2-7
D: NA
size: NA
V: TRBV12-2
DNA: TGTGCAAGTCGCCGACTACAGGGGGCGCCTGGCGAGCAGTACTTC
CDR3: CASRRLQGAPGEQYF

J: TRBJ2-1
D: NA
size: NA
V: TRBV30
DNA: TGTGCCTGGAGTGTACTTAACTTGCACAATGAGCAGTTCTTC
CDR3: CAWSVLNLHNEQFF

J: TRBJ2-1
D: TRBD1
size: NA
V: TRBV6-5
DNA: TGTGCCAGCAGTTACTCACCAGGGGGCCATGAGCAGTTCTTC
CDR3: CASSYSPGGHEQFF

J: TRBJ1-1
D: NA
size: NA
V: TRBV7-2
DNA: TGTGCCAGCAGCTTAGAGGGAGGGAGGGTCACTGAAGCTTTCTTT
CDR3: CASSLEGGRVTEAFF

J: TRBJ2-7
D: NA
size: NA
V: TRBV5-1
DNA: TGCGCCAGCAGCTTGGAGAGAGGCTATGGGGAGCAGTACTTC
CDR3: CASSLERGYGEQYF

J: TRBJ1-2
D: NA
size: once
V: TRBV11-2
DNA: TGTGCCAGCAGCTTATATCAGGCAGGGACTAACTATGGCTACACCTTC
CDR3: CASSLYQAGTNYGYTF

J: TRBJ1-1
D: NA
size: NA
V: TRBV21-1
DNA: TGTGCCAGCAGCAATGGTACAGGGGGCATGAACACTGAAGCTTTCTTT
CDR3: CASSNGTGGMNTEAFF

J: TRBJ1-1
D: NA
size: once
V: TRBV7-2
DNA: TGTGCCAGCAGCTTCCAGGTGAACACTGAAGCTTTCTTT
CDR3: CASSFQVNTEAFF

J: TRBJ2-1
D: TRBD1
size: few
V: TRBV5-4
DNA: TGTGCCAGCAGCCCGTGGCAGGGGGCTAACAATGAGCAGTTCTTC
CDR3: CASSPWQGANNEQFF

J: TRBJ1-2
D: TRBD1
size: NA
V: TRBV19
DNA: TGTGCCAGTAGTAGACAAACAGGGGGCGGCTATGGCTACACCTTC
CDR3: CASSRQTGGGYGYTF

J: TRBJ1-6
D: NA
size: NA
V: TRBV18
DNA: TGTGCCAGCTCACCTAACAGGGTTCCTCATTCACCCCTCCACTTT
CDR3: CASSPNRVPHSPLHF

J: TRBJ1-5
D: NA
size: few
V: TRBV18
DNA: TGTGCCAGCTCACCACTTGGAGCTAGCAATCAGCCCCAGCATTTT
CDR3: CASSPLGASNQPQHF

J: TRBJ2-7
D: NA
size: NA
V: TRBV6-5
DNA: TGTGCCAGCAGTCCCATAGGGGTTTCCTACGAGCAGTACTTC
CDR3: CASSPIGVSYEQYF

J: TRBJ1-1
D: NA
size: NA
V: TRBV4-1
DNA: TGCGCCAGCAGCCATGAACAGGGAGGGGACATGAACACTGAAGCTTTCTTT
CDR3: CASSHEQGGDMNTEAFF

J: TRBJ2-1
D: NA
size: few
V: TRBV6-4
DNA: TGTGCCAGCAGTGGCGAGGTCGGTAATGAGCAGTTCTTC
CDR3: CASSGEVGNEQFF

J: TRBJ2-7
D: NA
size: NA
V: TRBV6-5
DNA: TGTGCCAGTTCGGATTACGGGACACCCTCCTACGAGCAGTACTTC
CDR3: CASSDYGTPSYEQYF

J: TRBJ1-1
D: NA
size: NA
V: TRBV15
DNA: TGTGCCACCAGCAGAGAAGAGGTAGCTTTCTTT
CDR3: CATSREEVAFF

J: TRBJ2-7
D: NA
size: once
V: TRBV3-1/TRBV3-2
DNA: TGTGCCAGCAGCGGCCCAACCGTATCTTACGAGCAGTACTTC
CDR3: CASSGPTVSYEQYF

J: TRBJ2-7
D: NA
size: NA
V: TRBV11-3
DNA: TGTGCCAGCAGCCCCTCCGGGGAGCGAGAGCAGTACTTC
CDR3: CASSPSGEREQYF

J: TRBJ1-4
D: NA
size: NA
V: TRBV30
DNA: TGTGCCTGGAGTGCCCAAAGGGGAACTAATGAAAAACTGTTTTTT
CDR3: CAWSAQRGTNEKLFF

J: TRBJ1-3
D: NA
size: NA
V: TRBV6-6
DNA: TGTGCCAGCACCTCTCCGGGAGCCCTCTCTGGAAACACCATATATTTT
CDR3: CASTSPGALSGNTIYF

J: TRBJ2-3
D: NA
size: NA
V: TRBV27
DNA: TGTGCCAGCAGTTTTAGTCTACCCCTCACAGATACGCAGTATTTT
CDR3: CASSFSLPLTDTQYF

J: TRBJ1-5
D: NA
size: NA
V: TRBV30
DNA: TGTGCCCTCGGAGATCAGTATAGCAATCAGCCCCAGCATTTT
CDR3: CALGDQYSNQPQHF

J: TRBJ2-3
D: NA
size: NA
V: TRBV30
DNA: TGTGCCTACTCGGGGGTTAGAGATACGCAGTATTTT
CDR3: CAYSGVRDTQYF

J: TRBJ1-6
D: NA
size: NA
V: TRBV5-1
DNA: TGCGCCAGCAGCAGCGCGGGGAGCCTCAATTCACCCCTCCACTTT
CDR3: CASSSAGSLNSPLHF

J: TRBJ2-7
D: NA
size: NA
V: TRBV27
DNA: TGTGCCAGCAGTTTATCGGCGGGGGCTGTTCGGTACGAGCAGTACTTC
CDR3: CASSLSAGAVRYEQYF

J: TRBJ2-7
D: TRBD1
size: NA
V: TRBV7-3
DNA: TGTGCCAGCAGCCCCTTTGGACAGGGTGAGGGGCAGTACTTC
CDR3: CASSPFGQGEGQYF

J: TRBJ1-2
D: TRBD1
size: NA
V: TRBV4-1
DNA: TGCGCCAGCAGCACCCTCGGACAGGGGAACTATGGCTACACCTTC
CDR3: CASSTLGQGNYGYTF

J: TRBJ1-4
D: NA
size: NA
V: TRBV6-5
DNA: TGTGCCAGCAGGGGGCCAGGGTCGGGTGAAAAACTGTTTTTT
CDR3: CASRGPGSGEKLFF

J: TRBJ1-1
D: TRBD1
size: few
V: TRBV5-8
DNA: TGTGCCAGCAGTTCCGGGACAGGGAAAGGGACTGAAGCTTTCTTT
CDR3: CASSSGTGKGTEAFF